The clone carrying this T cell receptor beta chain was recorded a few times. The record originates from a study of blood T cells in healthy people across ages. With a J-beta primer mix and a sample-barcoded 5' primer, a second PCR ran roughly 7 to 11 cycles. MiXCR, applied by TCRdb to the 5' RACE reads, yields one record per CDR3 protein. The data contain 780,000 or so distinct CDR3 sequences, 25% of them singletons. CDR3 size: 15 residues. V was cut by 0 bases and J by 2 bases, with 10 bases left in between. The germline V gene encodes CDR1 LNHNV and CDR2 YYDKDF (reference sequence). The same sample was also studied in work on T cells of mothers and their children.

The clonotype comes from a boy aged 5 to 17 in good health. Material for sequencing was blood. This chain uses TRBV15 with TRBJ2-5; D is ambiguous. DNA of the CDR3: TGTGCCACCAGCAGAGATCTAGGGCAACAAGAGACCCAGTACTTC. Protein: CATSRDLGQQETQYF.